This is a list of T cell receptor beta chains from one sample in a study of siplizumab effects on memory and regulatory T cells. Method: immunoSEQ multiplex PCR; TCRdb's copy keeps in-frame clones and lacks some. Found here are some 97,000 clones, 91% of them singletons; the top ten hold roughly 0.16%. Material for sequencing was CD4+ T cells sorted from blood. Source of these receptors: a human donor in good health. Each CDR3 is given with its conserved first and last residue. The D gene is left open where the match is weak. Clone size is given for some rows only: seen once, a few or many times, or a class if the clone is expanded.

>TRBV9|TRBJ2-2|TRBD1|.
TGTGCCAGCAGCGTATCAGGGGGTAACACCGGGGAGCTGTTTTTT
CASSVSGGNTGELFF
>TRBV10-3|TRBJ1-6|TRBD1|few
TGTGCCATCAGTGAGACGGACAGGGGGCCTTCACCCCTCCACTTT
CAISETDRGPSPLHF
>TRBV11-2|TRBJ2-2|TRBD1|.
TGTGCCAGCAGCTCAACAGGGGTCGGGGAGCTGTTTTTT
CASSSTGVGELFF
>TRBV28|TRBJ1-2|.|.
TGTGCCAGCAGCCCACAGGGAGAATCCTATGGCTACACCTTC
CASSPQGESYGYTF
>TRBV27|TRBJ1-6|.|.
TGTGCCAGCAGTTCGAACCCGGGACTGGGTTCACCCCTCCACTTT
CASSSNPGLGSPLHF
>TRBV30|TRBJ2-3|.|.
TGTGCCTGGAGTGTGGGGAGCACAGATACGCAGTATTTT
CAWSVGSTDTQYF
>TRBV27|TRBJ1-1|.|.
TGTGCCAGCAGCCAACCAAGGACAGTCCCAACTGAAGCTTTCTTT
CASSQPRTVPTEAFF
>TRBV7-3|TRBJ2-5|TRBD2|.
TGTGCCAGCAGCCCTAGCGGGGGGGCCCAAGAGACCCAGTACTTC
CASSPSGGAQETQYF
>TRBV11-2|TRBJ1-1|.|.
TGTGCCAGCAGCCCCGGGAACACTGAAGCTTTCTTT
CASSPGNTEAFF
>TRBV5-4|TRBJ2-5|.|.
TGTGCCAGCAGCTTGGCCCAGGAGACCCAGTACTTC
CASSLAQETQYF
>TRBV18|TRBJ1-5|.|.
TGTGCCAGCTCACCACCGGGAGCTGGGAATCAGCCCCAGCATTTT
CASSPPGAGNQPQHF
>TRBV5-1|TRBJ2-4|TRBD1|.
TGCGCCAGCAGCCTCGAGACAGGGTCCAAAAACATTCAGTACTTC
CASSLETGSKNIQYF
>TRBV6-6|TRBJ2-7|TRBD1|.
TGTGCCATCGGGGACAGGGACTACGAGCAGTACTTC
CAIGDRDYEQYF
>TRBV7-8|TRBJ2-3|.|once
TGTGCCAGCAGCTTAGCCCGAACTGCGATCACGGCAGATACGCAGTATTTT
CASSLARTAITADTQYF
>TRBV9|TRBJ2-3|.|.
TGTGCCAGCAGCGTAGGTCCCACAGATACGCAGTATTTT
CASSVGPTDTQYF
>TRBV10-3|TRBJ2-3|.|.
TGTGCCATCGGGGGGACCACAGATACGCAGTATTTT
CAIGGTTDTQYF
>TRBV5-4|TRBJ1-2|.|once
TGTGCCAGCAGCTTGAAAGCTAACTATGGCTACACCTTC
CASSLKANYGYTF
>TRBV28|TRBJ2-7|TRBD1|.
TGTGCCCTAGGTGGTGCGTCACAGGGGCACTACGAGCAGTACTTC
CALGGASQGHYEQYF
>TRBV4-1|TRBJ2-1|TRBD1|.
TGCGCCAGCAGCCATGGGGACAGGCCGATCAATGAGCAGTTCTTC
CASSHGDRPINEQFF
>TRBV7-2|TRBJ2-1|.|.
TGTGCCAGCAGCAAGTTAGGAGAGCAGTTCTTC
CASSKLGEQFF
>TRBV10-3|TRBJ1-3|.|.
TGTGCCATCAGTGCCGCGGGGACTGGAAACACCATATATTTT
CAISAAGTGNTIYF
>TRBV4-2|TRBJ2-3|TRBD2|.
TGTGCCAGCAGCCAGACCTCTTACGGGGGGGCGTCGGATACGCAGTATTTT
CASSQTSYGGASDTQYF
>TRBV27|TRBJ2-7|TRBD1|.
TGTGCCAGCCAAAAGGGACAGACCGAGCAGTACTTC
CASQKGQTEQYF
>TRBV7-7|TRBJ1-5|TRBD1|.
TGTGCCAGCAGCTCCGGACAGGGGTTCAGCAATCAGCCCCAGCATTTT
CASSSGQGFSNQPQHF
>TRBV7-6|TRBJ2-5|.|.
TGTGCCAGCAGCTTTCAGGGGTTCCGGGAGACCCAGTACTTC
CASSFQGFRETQYF
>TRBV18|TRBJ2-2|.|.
TGTGCCAGCTCACTGGGGGGAACGAACACCGGGGAGCTGTTTTTT
CASSLGGTNTGELFF
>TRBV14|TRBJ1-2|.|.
TGTGCCAGCAGAGGGCCGGGCTATGGCTACACCTTC
CASRGPGYGYTF
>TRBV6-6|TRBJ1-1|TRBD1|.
TGTGCCAGCAGTCTACCCATGACAGGGCTGCCTGAAGCTTTCTTT
CASSLPMTGLPEAFF
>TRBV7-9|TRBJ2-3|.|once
TGTGCCAGCAGCTTCGGGCGGCCCTCACCCACAGATACGCAGTATTTT
CASSFGRPSPTDTQYF
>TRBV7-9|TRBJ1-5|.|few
TGTGCCAGCAGCTTAGGAGGGTTCAATCAGCCCCAGCATTTT
CASSLGGFNQPQHF
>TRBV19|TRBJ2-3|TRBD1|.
TGTGCCAGTAGTAAGTCAGGGGGCGCAGGTGAAGATACGCAGTATTTT
CASSKSGGAGEDTQYF
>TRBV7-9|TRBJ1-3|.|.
TGTGCCAGCAGCTTAGGAAGAAGCTCTGGAAACACCATATATTTT
CASSLGRSSGNTIYF
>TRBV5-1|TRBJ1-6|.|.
TGCGCCAGCAGGGCTGAGTTAGGCTCCTATAATTCACCCCTCCACTTT
CASRAELGSYNSPLHF
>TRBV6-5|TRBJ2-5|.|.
TGTGCCAGCAGCAGGACTATTCAAGAGACCCAGTACTTC
CASSRTIQETQYF
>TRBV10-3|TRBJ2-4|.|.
TGTGCCATCAGTGAAGAAGGGGTGGCCAAAAACATTCAGTACTTC
CAISEEGVAKNIQYF
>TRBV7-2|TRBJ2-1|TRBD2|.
TGTGCCAGCAGCTTAGCCTTTGGGACTAGTTTTTCCCGCTACAATGAGCAGTTCTTC
CASSLAFGTSFSRYNEQFF
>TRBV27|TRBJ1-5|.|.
TGTGCCAGCAGTCGCCCGTATAGCAATCAGCCCCAGCATTTT
CASSRPYSNQPQHF
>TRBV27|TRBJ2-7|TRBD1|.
TGTGCCAGCACTTTTACGGGACAGGGGTCCTACGAGCAGTACTTC
CASTFTGQGSYEQYF
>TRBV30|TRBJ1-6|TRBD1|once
TGTGCCTGGACCAGGGACAGTTCTAATTCACCCCTCCACTTT
CAWTRDSSNSPLHF
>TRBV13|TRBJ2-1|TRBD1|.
TGTGCCAGCAGCTTATTGGGACAGGGGGCCCATGAGCAGTTCTTC
CASSLLGQGAHEQFF